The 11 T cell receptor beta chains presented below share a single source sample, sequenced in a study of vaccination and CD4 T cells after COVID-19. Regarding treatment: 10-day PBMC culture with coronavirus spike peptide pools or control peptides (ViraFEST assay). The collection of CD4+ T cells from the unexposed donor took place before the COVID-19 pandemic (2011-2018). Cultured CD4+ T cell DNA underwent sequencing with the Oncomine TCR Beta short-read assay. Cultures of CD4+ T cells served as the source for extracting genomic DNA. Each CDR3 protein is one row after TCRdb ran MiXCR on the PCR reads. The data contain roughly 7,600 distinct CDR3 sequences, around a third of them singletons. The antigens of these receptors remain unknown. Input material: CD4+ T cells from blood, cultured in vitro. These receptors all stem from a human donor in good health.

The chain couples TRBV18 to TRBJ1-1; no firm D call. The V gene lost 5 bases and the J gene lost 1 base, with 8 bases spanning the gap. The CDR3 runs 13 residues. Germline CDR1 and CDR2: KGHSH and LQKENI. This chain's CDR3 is CASSATPNTEAFF. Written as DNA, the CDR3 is TGTGCCAGCTCAGCGACACCGAACACTGAAGCTTTCTTT.

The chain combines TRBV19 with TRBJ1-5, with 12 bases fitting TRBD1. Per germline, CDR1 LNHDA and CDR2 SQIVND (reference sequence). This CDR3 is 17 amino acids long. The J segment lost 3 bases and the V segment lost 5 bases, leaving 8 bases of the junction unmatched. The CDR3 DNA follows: TGTGCCAGTAGTCCCCGGGACAGGGGGCCCATCAATCAGCCCCAGCATTTT. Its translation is CASSPRDRGPINQPQHF.

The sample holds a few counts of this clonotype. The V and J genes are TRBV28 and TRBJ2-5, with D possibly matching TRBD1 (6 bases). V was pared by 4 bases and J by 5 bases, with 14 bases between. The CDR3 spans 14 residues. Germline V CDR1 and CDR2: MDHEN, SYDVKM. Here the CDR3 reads CASSSAQGGETQYF. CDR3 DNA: TGTGCCAGCAGTTCAGCACAGGGTGGGGAGACCCAGTACTTC.

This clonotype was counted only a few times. For the CDR3, the DNA is TGTGCCAGCAGCCAAGATTTGGGGACGGGCTACACCTTC. This sequence encodes CASSQDLGTGYTF. This sequence joins TRBV4-2 and TRBJ1-2; possibly TRBD1 for D (5 bases). CDR1 and CDR2 (germline): LGHNA, YNFKEQ. The germline V and J ends were trimmed by 0 bases and 8 bases, with 10 bases remaining between them. The CDR3 is 13 amino acids.

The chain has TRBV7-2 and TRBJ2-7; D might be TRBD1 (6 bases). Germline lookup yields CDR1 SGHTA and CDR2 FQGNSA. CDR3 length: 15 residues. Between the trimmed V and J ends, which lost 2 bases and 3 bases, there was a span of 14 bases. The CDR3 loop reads CASSLSPGANYEQYF. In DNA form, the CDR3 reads TGTGCCAGCAGCTTAAGTCCAGGGGCAAACTACGAGCAGTACTTC.

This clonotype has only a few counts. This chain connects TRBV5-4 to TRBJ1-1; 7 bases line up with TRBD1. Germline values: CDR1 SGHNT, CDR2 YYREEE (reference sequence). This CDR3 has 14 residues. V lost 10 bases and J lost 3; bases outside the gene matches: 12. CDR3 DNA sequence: TGTGCCTCACGGTTACAGGGGCTGGACACTGAAGCTTTCTTT. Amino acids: CASRLQGLDTEAFF.

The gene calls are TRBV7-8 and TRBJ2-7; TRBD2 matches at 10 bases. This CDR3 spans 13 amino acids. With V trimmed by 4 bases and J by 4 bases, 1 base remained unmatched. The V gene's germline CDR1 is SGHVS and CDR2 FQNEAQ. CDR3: CASSSTSGYEQYF. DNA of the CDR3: TGTGCCAGCAGCTCGACTAGCGGGTACGAGCAGTACTTC.

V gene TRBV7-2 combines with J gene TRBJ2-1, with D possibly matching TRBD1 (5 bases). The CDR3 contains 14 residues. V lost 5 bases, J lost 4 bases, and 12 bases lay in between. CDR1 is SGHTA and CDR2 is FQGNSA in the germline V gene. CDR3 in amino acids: CASSPLGPYNEQFF. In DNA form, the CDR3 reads TGTGCCAGCAGCCCGCTGGGGCCGTACAATGAGCAGTTCTTC.

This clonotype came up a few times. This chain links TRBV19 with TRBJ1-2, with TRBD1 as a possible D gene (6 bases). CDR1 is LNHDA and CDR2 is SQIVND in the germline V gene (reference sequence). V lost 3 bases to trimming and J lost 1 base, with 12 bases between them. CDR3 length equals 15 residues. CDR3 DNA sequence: TGTGCCAGTAGTATTGGCGGGGGCGGTAACTATGGCTACACCTTC. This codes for CASSIGGGGNYGYTF.

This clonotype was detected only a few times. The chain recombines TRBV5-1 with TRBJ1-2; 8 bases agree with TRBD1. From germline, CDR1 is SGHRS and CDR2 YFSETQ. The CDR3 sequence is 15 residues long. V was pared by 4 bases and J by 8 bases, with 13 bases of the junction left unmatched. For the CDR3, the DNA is TGCGCCAGCAGCCCATCTTTGACAGGGGCAGGGGGCTACACCTTC. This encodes CASSPSLTGAGGYTF.

CDR3 nucleotides: TGTGCCAGCAGTCAGATATCTGGGGCCAACGTCCTGACTTTC. Its protein product is CASSQISGANVLTF. The V and J genes are TRBV7-3 and TRBJ2-6; the D is unclear. CDR3 length: 14 residues. Per germline, CDR1 SGHTA and CDR2 FQGTGA. V was pared by 6 bases and J by 1 base, with 7 bases between.